The clone carrying this TCR beta chain has more than one count but fewer than ten. Its antigen is unknown. The data were obtained in a study of response to subunit inactivated influenza vaccine. Study-wide results and caveats: Authors suggested seasonal influenza vaccinations each recruit few new T cells.

Each CDR3 protein gets one entry after TCRdb re-called the RT-PCR reads with MiXCR. This sample yields 650,000 to 850,000 distinct CDR3 sequences, of which over 11% are seen a single time; 5.5% to 7% belongs to the top ten. Sequenced material: PBMCs from blood, taken 14 to 15 days before vaccination. The clonotype originates from a man aged 50 to 60 who received an inactivated influenza vaccine.

CDR3 sequence reads: CASSLSYSPNTEAFF. The CDR3 region has the DNA TGTGCCAGCAGCTTAAGTTATAGTCCGAACACTGAAGCTTTCTTT. The chain uses TRBV7-9 and TRBJ1-1, with D unclear. The germline V and J ends were trimmed by 2 bases and 1 base, with 11 bases remaining between them. The CDR3 extends over 15 amino acids. Germline V gives CDR1 SEHNR, CDR2 FQNEAQ (reference sequence).